Below are 21 T cell receptor beta chains sequenced from a single sample in a study of OX40 agonist ivuxolimab in advanced cancers. Here immunoSEQ multiplex PCR was the method, and the copy in TCRdb shows in-frame clones only, minus some. The sample records tens of thousands of clones, over 75% being singletons. Material: CD4+ or CD8+ T cells sorted from blood, obtained in a trial of the OX40 agonist ivuxolimab. The receptors shown here come from an adult with an advanced solid tumor such as melanoma, head and neck, liver or kidney cancer.

V usage is TRBV5-1 and J usage is TRBJ2-7; possible D gene TRBD2, 6 bases. This CDR3 has 11 residues. Germline CDR1 and CDR2: SGHRS and YFSETQ. Trimming shortened V by 2 bases and J by 6 bases, and 6 bases separated the two germline ends. CDR3 protein: CASSLAGEQYF. CDR3 nucleotides: TGCGCCAGCAGCTTAGCGGGCGAGCAGTACTTC.

A single count supports this clone. The V gene is TRBV4-1, the J gene TRBJ1-1, with D unresolved. Germline V gene sequence: CDR1 MGHRA, CDR2 YSYEKL. CDR3 size: 16 residues. Between the trimmed V and J ends, which lost 0 bases and 0 bases, there was a span of 11 bases. This chain's CDR3 is CASSQESLIMNTEAFF. The CDR3 DNA reads TGCGCCAGCAGCCAAGAAAGCCTAATTATGAACACTGAAGCTTTCTTT.

This clone was seen just once. The J gene is TRBJ1-5, the V gene TRBV6-1; no clear D. The CDR3 runs 15 residues. Germline-derived CDR1 and CDR2 are MNHNS and SASEGT. Trimming cost V 3 bases and J 4 bases, with 13 bases left between them. As DNA, the CDR3 is TGTGCCAGCAGTGACCTTTCTGGTGGGAATCAGCCCCAGCATTTT. Encoded protein: CASSDLSGGNQPQHF.

The V gene is TRBV27, the J gene TRBJ1-2, with D possibly TRBD1 on 6 matching bases. This CDR3 region has 13 residues. V was clipped by 5 bases and J by 3 bases, with 10 bases between them. The germline gives CDR1 MNHEY, CDR2 SMNVEV (reference sequence). The DNA of the CDR3 is TGTGCCAGCAGTCCACAGGGATACTATGGCTACACCTTC. This translates into CASSPQGYYGYTF.

This clone was counted once. The chain joins TRBV7-9 to TRBJ2-5; D is unclear. Trimming took off 3 bases at V and 5 bases at J, with 10 bases between the two ends. The length of the CDR3 is 13 residues. Germline assignment: CDR1 SEHNR and CDR2 FQNEAQ (reference sequence). The CDR3 here is CASSLGNEETQYF. The CDR3 nucleotides are TGTGCCAGCAGCTTGGGGAATGAGGAGACCCAGTACTTC. Complete variable domain (other parts from reference TRBV7-9 and TRBJ2-5): DTGVSQNPRHKITKRGQNVTFRCDPISEHNRLYWYRQTLGQGPEFLTYFQNEAQLEKSRLLSDRFSAERPKGSFSTLEIQRTEQGDSAMYLCASSLGNEETQYFGPGTRLLVL.

This clone was counted a single time. The J gene is TRBJ1-5, the V gene TRBV21-1; the table's D call TRBD1 went unverified against the DNA. TRBV21-1 is termed a pseudogene. The CDR3 totals 18 residues. CDR3 DNA: TGTGCCAGCAGCAAAGCGCGACCGACAGGATGTTGCAATCAGCCCCAGCATTTT. This translates into CASSKARPTGCCNQPQHF.

The chain couples TRBV27 to TRBJ2-4; 7 bases fit TRBD2. Germline values: CDR1 MNHEY, CDR2 SMNVEV (reference sequence). The CDR3 is 13 residues long. J gave up 11 bases and V 2 bases, and 6 bases lay outside the gene matches. In nucleotides, the CDR3 is TGTGCCAGCAGTTTAGGGCTAGCGGAACTTCAGTACTTC. Its protein product is CASSLGLAELQYF.

This chain connects TRBV27 to TRBJ1-1; the D gene is possibly TRBD1 (5 bases). V shed 2 bases and J shed 0 bases, with 10 bases lying between them. The CDR3 contains 15 residues. Germline-derived CDR1 and CDR2 are MNHEY and SMNVEV (reference sequence). This CDR3 reads CASSLAGSLNTEAFF. The DNA for the CDR3 is TGTGCCAGCAGTTTAGCAGGGAGTTTGAACACTGAAGCTTTCTTT.

DNA for the CDR3: TGTGCCAGCAGTCTGGTCGCGGGGGCGTACGAGCAGTACTTC. Residues: CASSLVAGAYEQYF. The chain links TRBV7-9 to TRBJ2-7; D may be TRBD2 (7 bases). CDR3 length: 14 amino acids. Germline assignment: CDR1 SEHNR and CDR2 FQNEAQ (reference sequence). The germline V and J ends were trimmed by 6 bases and 4 bases, with 16 bases remaining between them.

The gene calls are TRBV5-4 and TRBJ2-5, with TRBD2 as a possible D gene (5 bases). The closer fit of TRBJ2-7 to the DNA end suggests the J call may be wrong. This CDR3 has 12 residues. The germline gives CDR1 SGHNT, CDR2 YYREEE (reference sequence). CDR3: CASSWGAREQYF. CDR3 DNA: TGTGCCAGCAGCTGGGGAGCTCGCGAGCAGTACTTC.

This chain connects TRBV19 to TRBJ1-1; TRBD1 is a possible D gene (6 bases). The CDR3 spans 15 residues. V lost 2 bases and J lost 10, with 20 bases in between. CDR1 and CDR2 (germline): LNHDA, SQIVND (reference sequence). The CDR3 is CASSIYGGTNIGAFF. CDR3 nucleotide sequence: TGTGCCAGTAGTATATACGGGGGCACAAACATTGGAGCTTTCTTT.

The chain carries TRBV7-9 and TRBJ1-1, with 9 bases lining up with TRBD1. Trimming removed 8 bases from V and 7 bases from J; junction bases left unmatched: 14. This CDR3 contains 15 residues. From germline, CDR1 is SEHNR and CDR2 FQNEAQ (reference sequence). CDR3 sequence: CASGVGQGHFFEAFF. In nucleotides, the CDR3 is TGTGCCAGCGGCGTGGGACAGGGTCATTTTTTTGAAGCTTTCTTT.

The chain is built from TRBV27 and TRBJ2-7; D is tentatively TRBD1 or TRBD2 (5 bases each). V shed 0 bases and J shed 3 bases, with 9 bases lying between them. This CDR3 is 14 amino acids long. CDR1 is MNHEY and CDR2 is SMNVEV in the germline V gene (reference sequence). Written as DNA, the CDR3 is TGTGCCAGCAGTTTATCAGGGGACCTCTACGAGCAGTACTTC. Translation: CASSLSGDLYEQYF.

The chain joins TRBV29-1 to TRBJ2-5, with TRBD1 as a possible D gene (5 bases). V was pared by 4 bases and J by 4 bases, with 10 bases between. CDR1 and CDR2 (germline): SQVTM, ANQGSEA. The CDR3 runs 12 residues. DNA for the CDR3: TGCAGCGTTGTGTCCAGGGCAGAGACCCAGTACTTC. As protein: CSVVSRAETQYF. The variable domain in full, with the rest retrieved from reference TRBV29-1 and TRBJ2-5, is SAVISQKPSRDICQRGTSLTIQCQVDSQVTMMFWYRQQPGQSLTLIATANQGSEATYESGFVIDKFPISRPNLTFSTLTVSNMSPEDSSIYLCSVVSRAETQYFGPGTRLLVL.

V usage is TRBV27 and J usage is TRBJ2-5, with 10 bases identical to TRBD1. Germline trimming cut 1 base from V and 0 bases from J; bases unmatched to any gene: 5. Germline V lookup: CDR1 MNHEY, CDR2 SMNVEV (reference sequence). The CDR3 runs to 17 residues. This chain's CDR3 is CASSLLGTGEDQETQYF. The CDR3, as DNA: TGTGCCAGCAGTTTATTGGGGACAGGGGAGGACCAAGAGACCCAGTACTTC.

The chain has TRBV4-3 and TRBJ2-7; D gene ambiguous. The CDR3 covers 16 residues. Trimming took 0 bases from V and 5 from J, leaving 17 bases between them. Germline V gives CDR1 LGHNA, CDR2 YSLEER. Here the CDR3 DNA reads TGCGCCAGCAGCCAAGAATCTGCGCCGTCGGCCCACGAGCAGTACTTC. Translated: CASSQESAPSAHEQYF.

V is TRBV11-1 and J is TRBJ2-1, with D uncertain. The germline V gene encodes CDR1 SGHAT and CDR2 FQDESV (reference sequence). The CDR3 consists of 13 residues. V was clipped by 6 bases and J by 6 bases, with 12 bases between them. The CDR3 region has the DNA TGTGCCAGCAGGGTGGGCAATACCAATGAGCAGTTCTTC. Translation gives CASRVGNTNEQFF.

CDR3 nucleotide sequence: TGCGCCAGCAGCACCAGAGTTCAAGAGACCCAGTACTTC. Translated, it gives CASSTRVQETQYF. This chain connects TRBV4-3 to TRBJ2-5; D remains ambiguous. The CDR3 contains 13 residues. Germline CDR1 is LGHNA and CDR2 is YSLEER. V shed 5 bases and J shed 2 bases, with 9 bases lying between them.

This chain uses TRBV7-2 with TRBJ1-2; 8 nucleotides line up with TRBD1. The V gene's germline CDR1 is SGHTA and CDR2 FQGNSA. V lost 4 bases to trimming and J lost 4 bases; unmatched junction nucleotides: 5. This CDR3 region has 14 residues. CDR3 coding DNA: TGTGCCAGCAGCTACCTCGGACAGGGCTATGGCTACACCTTC. This translates into CASSYLGQGYGYTF.

The J gene is TRBJ1-5, the V gene TRBV7-2, with D uncertain. Deletions cut 1 base from V and 3 bases from J, with 10 bases between. The CDR3 covers 15 residues. Germline V gene lookup returns CDR1 SGHTA and CDR2 FQGNSA. In DNA form, the CDR3 reads TGTGCCAGCAGCTTAGAATACAGAAACAATCAGCCCCAGCATTTT. Its translation is CASSLEYRNNQPQHF.

The chain has TRBV29-1 and TRBJ2-7; D is possibly TRBD1 or TRBD2 (5 bases each). CDR1 is SQVTM and CDR2 is ANQGSEA in the germline V gene. With 3 bases removed from V and 6 bases from J, the gap between germline ends came to 24 bases. The CDR3 extends over 16 amino acids. This CDR3 is CSVEEFLTGGGAEQYF. CDR3 coding DNA: TGCAGCGTTGAGGAATTCCTTACTGGTGGGGGTGCCGAGCAGTACTTC.